This is a list of T cell receptor beta chains from one sample in a study of blood T cell repertoires in COVID-19. Measured with immunoSEQ multiplex PCR; TCRdb has only the in-frame clones, and not every one. The sample lists 90,000 or so clones, 80% to 90% occurring once. Sequencing input: peripheral blood. Receptors originate from a man older than 75 with active or convalescent COVID-19. Both conserved end residues are part of each CDR3. Each record gives: J gene, V gene, CDR3 protein.

J: TRBJ2-7; V: TRBV18; CDR3: CASSPPSRGDEQYF
J: TRBJ2-7; V: TRBV4-3; CDR3: CASSQEWAYEQYF
J: TRBJ2-1; V: TRBV5-1; CDR3: CASSPAEGGGSYNEQFF
J: TRBJ2-5; V: TRBV5-4; CDR3: CASSLKEGSGGETQYF
J: TRBJ2-5; V: TRBV11-2; CDR3: CASSLVRETQYF
J: TRBJ1-1; V: TRBV7-9; CDR3: CASSSGGHVNTEAFF
J: TRBJ1-3; V: TRBV7-3; CDR3: CASSFTRGPGNTIYF
J: TRBJ1-1; V: TRBV5-4; CDR3: CASSGTGGRTEAFF
J: TRBJ2-3; V: TRBV18; CDR3: CASSTAGGSGDTQYF
J: TRBJ2-1; V: TRBV3-1/TRBV3-2; CDR3: CASSQAPGLADYNEQFF
J: TRBJ2-5; V: TRBV7-9; CDR3: CASSRTGDLETQYF
J: TRBJ2-5; V: TRBV11-3; CDR3: CASSFTAGTGGQETQYF
J: TRBJ2-1; V: TRBV29-1; CDR3: CSVAGTRTVEQFF
J: TRBJ1-1; V: TRBV2; CDR3: CASSEDRMNTEAFF
J: TRBJ1-4; V: TRBV4-1; CDR3: CASRGLGEKLFF
J: TRBJ2-1; V: TRBV7-3; CDR3: CASSPSTGIEQFF
J: TRBJ2-7; V: TRBV10-1; CDR3: CASRTGTGGEQYF
J: TRBJ2-1; V: TRBV3-1/TRBV3-2; CDR3: CASSQGTQGLAVGNEQFF
J: TRBJ2-5; V: TRBV9; CDR3: CASSGTSGHQETQYF
J: TRBJ2-1; V: TRBV12-5; CDR3: CASGLGEFLFF
J: TRBJ2-7; V: TRBV27; CDR3: CASSLSDRASYEQYF
J: TRBJ2-1; V: TRBV11-3; CDR3: CASSSGTTSGLYNEQFF